This T cell receptor (beta chain) stems from a study of metastatic and nonmetastatic thyroid tumors. Each patient came to thyroid surgery without any prior treatment (of any kind). This clone was counted ten times or more. CDR1 and CDR2 (germline): SGHKS, YYEKEE (reference sequence). V shed 4 bases and J 4 bases; nucleotides not matched to a gene: 4. This CDR3 spans 13 amino acids. TCRdb reprocessed the PCR reads via MiXCR. The sample records 89,000 or so clones, around 9.2% being singletons. The TCR comes from a female donor with papillary thyroid cancer or a benign thyroid nodule (not recorded which). Some clones in this sample may be carry-over from other donors' samples. V is TRBV5-5 and J is TRBJ1-2; 7 positions match TRBD1. The sample comprised blood. CDR3 loop: CASSPRTGYGYTF. As DNA, the CDR3 is TGTGCCAGCAGCCCGAGGACAGGCTATGGCTACACCTTC.